This is a list of T cell receptor beta chains from one sample in a study of T cells in Graves' hyperthyroidism and ophthalmopathy. TCRdb re-derived calls from the multiplex PCR reads in MiXCR, one entry per CDR3 protein. The sample records about half a million distinct CDR3 sequences, 15% to 20% being singletons. Input material: blood. The receptor set was obtained from a man between 35 and 55 years old with Graves' ophthalmopathy. CDR3s include the opening cysteine and the closing phenylalanine or tryptophan. Each record gives: clone size, V gene, D gene, J gene, CDR3 length, CDR3 DNA, CDR3 protein. A D gene is named only where the DNA matches it firmly. Size values are once, few and many counts, or a class for expanded clones, and some rows have none.

many	TRBV30	TRBD2	TRBJ2-7	13	TGTGCCTGGAGTGTGGCGGGAGGGTACGAGCAGTACTTC	CAWSVAGGYEQYF
many	TRBV6-2/TRBV6-3	TRBD2	TRBJ2-7	16	TGTGCCAGCACCACCCCGGGACTAGCGGGCCCCTACGAGCAGTACTTC	CASTTPGLAGPYEQYF
.	TRBV29-1	.	TRBJ2-6	15	TGCAGCGTTGCCAGCTCCTTCTCTGGGGCCAACGTCCTGACTTTC	CSVASSFSGANVLTF
many	TRBV6-1	.	TRBJ1-5	15	TGTGCCAGCAGTGAAGGAACAGCGCAAAATCAGCCCCAGCATTTT	CASSEGTAQNQPQHF
.	TRBV10-3	TRBD2	TRBJ2-7	15	TGTGCCATCAGTGATCCTAGCGGATCTACCTACGAGCAGTACTTC	CAISDPSGSTYEQYF
.	TRBV20-1	TRBD2	TRBJ2-1	16	TGCAGTGCTAGAGCCTTGACTAGCGGGAGAGGGCATGAGCAGTTCTTC	CSARALTSGRGHEQFF
once	TRBV16	.	TRBJ1-1	14	TGTGCCAGCAGCCAATCGTACGAGAACACTGGAGCTTTCTTT	CASSQSYENTGAFF
few	TRBV5-1	.	TRBJ2-1	15	TGCGCCAGCAGCACTTCCGGGACGTATCTCAATGAGCAGTTCTTC	CASSTSGTYLNEQFF
many	TRBV2	TRBD2	TRBJ2-1	14	TGTGCCAGCAGGGCTAGCGGGAGCTACAATGAGCAGTTCTTC	CASRASGSYNEQFF
many	TRBV5-1	TRBD1	TRBJ2-3	15	TGCGCCAGCAGCGGGGGACAGGGGTCCTTCGAGGGGCAGTATTTT	CASSGGQGSFEGQYF
few	TRBV30	.	TRBJ2-2	11	TGTGCCTGGACCTTCTTTGGGGAGCTGTTTTTT	CAWTFFGELFF
many	TRBV27	.	TRBJ2-7	15	TGTGCCAGCAGTTGGGTAGGCGGGATGGCTCGCGAGCAGTACTTC	CASSWVGGMAREQYF
many	TRBV7-8	.	TRBJ2-1	15	TGTGCCAGCAGCAAAAGGCGGTTCTCCTACAATGAGCAGTTCTTC	CASSKRRFSYNEQFF
few	TRBV5-1	.	TRBJ1-2	15	TGCGCCAGCAGCCTTGACAGCCTTGCTAACTATGGCTACACCTTC	CASSLDSLANYGYTF
few	TRBV20-1	TRBD1	TRBJ2-1	14	TGCAGTGCTAGGGGACAGGGGAGCTACAATGAGCAGTTCTTC	CSARGQGSYNEQFF
.	TRBV12-3/TRBV12-4	TRBD1	TRBJ1-3	17	TGTGCCAGCAGAAAAAAGGGACAGGGATTCGCTGGAAACACCATATATTTT	CASRKKGQGFAGNTIYF
many	TRBV6-1	TRBD2	TRBJ2-2	14	TGTGCCAGCAAACGGACTAGCGGAACCGGGGAGCTGTTTTTT	CASKRTSGTGELFF
few	TRBV5-5	.	TRBJ1-2	17	TGTGCCAGCAGCCCCTTCGGCAGGGAACCCTCTAACTATGGCTACACCTTC	CASSPFGREPSNYGYTF
few	TRBV5-6	.	TRBJ1-4	13	TGTGCCAGCAGGAGATCGGGTCGTGAAAAACTGTTTTTT	CASRRSGREKLFF
.	TRBV27	.	TRBJ1-5	16	TGTGCCAGCAGTTTGGTAGGCCTGTATAGCAATCAGCCCCAGCATTTT	CASSLVGLYSNQPQHF
few	TRBV20-1	TRBD2	TRBJ2-1	18	TGCAGTGCTAGAGATTTTGCTAGCGGGGGGCCCTCCTACAATGAGCAGTTCTTC	CSARDFASGGPSYNEQFF
.	TRBV5-4	.	TRBJ2-7	16	TGTGCCAGCCTGGATAAGCGAGAGGGCTACACCTACGAGCAGTACTTC	CASLDKREGYTYEQYF
few	TRBV3-1	.	TRBJ2-1	12	TGTGCCAGCAGTCTTATCCGGGGTGAGCAGTTCTTC	CASSLIRGEQFF
.	TRBV7-3	TRBD1	TRBJ1-6	14	TGTGCCAGCAGCTTCGGGACAGCTAATTCACCCCTCCACTTT	CASSFGTANSPLHF
few	TRBV6-6	TRBD1	TRBJ1-1	16	TGTGCCAGCAGTTACCGGAGACAGGGCGGGAACACTGAAGCTTTCTTT	CASSYRRQGGNTEAFF
many	TRBV27	.	TRBJ1-2	15	TGTGCCAGCAGTCCATTACAGGGACCCGGGGGTGCCTACACCTTC	CASSPLQGPGGAYTF
.	TRBV30	TRBD1	TRBJ2-1	13	TGTGCCTGGAGTCCAGGGGGCTTGAATGAGCAGTTCTTC	CAWSPGGLNEQFF
.	TRBV29-1	.	TRBJ1-1	13	TGCAGCGGGAAGAGTGGACAGAACACTGAAGCTTTCTTT	CSGKSGQNTEAFF
.	TRBV3-1	TRBD2	TRBJ2-1	22	TGTGCCAGCAGCCACCCCTTTTGGGCTAGCGGGGGGGAGGCGGGCTCCTACAATGAGCAGTTCTTC	CASSHPFWASGGEAGSYNEQFF
.	TRBV30	TRBD2	TRBJ2-3	15	TGTGCCCGTAAGAAGACTAGCGGGGGACCTGATACGCAGTATTTT	CARKKTSGGPDTQYF
few	TRBV7-9	.	TRBJ1-1	15	TGTGCCAGCAGCTTAACACCGCCTGGGAGCTCTGAAGCTTTCTTT	CASSLTPPGSSEAFF
many	TRBV28	TRBD2	TRBJ2-7	19	TGTGCCAGCAGTTCTGCTAAACCCCCCCGACTAGCGGGAGCCTACGAGCAGTACTTC	CASSSAKPPRLAGAYEQYF
once	TRBV28	.	TRBJ1-1	14	TGTGCCAGCAGTTTACTGGGTGCCGGGTCTGAAGCTTTCTTT	CASSLLGAGSEAFF
few	TRBV20-1	TRBD2	TRBJ2-7	14	TGCAGTGCGCCGGGACTAGCGTCGTCCTACGAGCAGTACTTC	CSAPGLASSYEQYF
.	TRBV18	.	TRBJ1-3	13	TGTGCCAGCTCACGTGCCACTGGAAACACCATATATTTT	CASSRATGNTIYF
.	TRBV6-1	TRBD2	TRBJ2-5	15	TGTGCCAGCAGCTTGAGCGGGAGCCGAGGAGAGACCCAGTACTTC	CASSLSGSRGETQYF
few	TRBV7-8	.	TRBJ1-5	15	TGTGCCAGCATCCTCGGTGCCCCCGGCAATCAGCCCCAGCATTTT	CASILGAPGNQPQHF
.	TRBV4-1	.	TRBJ2-1	14	TGCGCCAGCAGCCAAGAGACAGGTTGGAATGAGCAGTTCTTC	CASSQETGWNEQFF
.	TRBV2	TRBD1	TRBJ1-5	14	TGTGCCAGCGGCCTAGGGACAGGGAAACAGCCCCAGCATTTT	CASGLGTGKQPQHF
.	TRBV19	TRBD1	TRBJ2-3	15	TGTGCCAGTAGAGGACAGGGGTTGACCACAGATACGCAGTATTTT	CASRGQGLTTDTQYF
.	TRBV12-3/TRBV12-4	.	TRBJ2-5	13	TGTGCCAGCAGCCCGTCCGCCCCAGAGACCCAGTACTTC	CASSPSAPETQYF
few	TRBV9	TRBD2	TRBJ2-3	16	TGTGCCAGCAGCATCCGGACTAGCGGGGGAGCAGATACGCAGTATTTT	CASSIRTSGGADTQYF
many	TRBV3-1	.	TRBJ2-5	14	TGTGCCAGCAGCCAAGATCGGGAGTTGGGCGCCCAGTACTTC	CASSQDRELGAQYF
few	TRBV28	.	TRBJ2-5	14	TGTGCCAGCAGTTTATATCTTGGACAAGAGACCCAGTACTTC	CASSLYLGQETQYF
.	TRBV2	TRBD2	TRBJ2-1	15	TGTGCCAGCAGTGTCGAGAGCGGGAGCTACAATGAGCAGTTCTTC	CASSVESGSYNEQFF
few	TRBV19	TRBD2	TRBJ2-3	15	TGTGCCAGTATTGGCCTAGCGGGAGGAGTTAATACGCAGTATTTT	CASIGLAGGVNTQYF
few	TRBV12-5	.	TRBJ1-1	14	TGTGCTAGTGGTTGGGGACGGGGGAACACTGAAGCTTTCTTT	CASGWGRGNTEAFF
few	TRBV5-4	.	TRBJ1-2	14	TGTGCCAGCAGCGCTCCCGGGTCGAACTATGGCTACACCTTC	CASSAPGSNYGYTF
.	TRBV24-1	TRBD1	TRBJ2-3	16	TGTGCCACCAGTGATCCGGACAGGGGGGAGACAGATACGCAGTATTTT	CATSDPDRGETDTQYF
.	TRBV18	.	TRBJ2-2	14	TGTGCCAGCTCACAGACGATAAACACCGGGGAGCTGTTTTTT	CASSQTINTGELFF
many	TRBV11-2	TRBD1	TRBJ1-1	13	TGTGCCAGCAGACCTACAGGGGGCACTGAAGCTTTCTTT	CASRPTGGTEAFF